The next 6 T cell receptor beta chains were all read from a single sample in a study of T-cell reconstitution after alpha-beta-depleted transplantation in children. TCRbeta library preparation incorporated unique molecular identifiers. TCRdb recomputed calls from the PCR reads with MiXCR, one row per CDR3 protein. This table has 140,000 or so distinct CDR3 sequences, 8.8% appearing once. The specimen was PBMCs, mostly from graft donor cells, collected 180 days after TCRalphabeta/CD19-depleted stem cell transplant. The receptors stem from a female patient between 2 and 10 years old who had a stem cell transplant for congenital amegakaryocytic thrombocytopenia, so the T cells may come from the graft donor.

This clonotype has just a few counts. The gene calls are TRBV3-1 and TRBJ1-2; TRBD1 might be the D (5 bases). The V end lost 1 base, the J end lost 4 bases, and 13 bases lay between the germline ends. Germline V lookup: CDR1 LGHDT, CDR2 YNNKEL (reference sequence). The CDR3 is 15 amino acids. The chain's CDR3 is CASSQGGARPYGYTF. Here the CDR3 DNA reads TGTGCCAGCAGCCAAGGAGGGGCCAGGCCCTATGGCTACACCTTC.

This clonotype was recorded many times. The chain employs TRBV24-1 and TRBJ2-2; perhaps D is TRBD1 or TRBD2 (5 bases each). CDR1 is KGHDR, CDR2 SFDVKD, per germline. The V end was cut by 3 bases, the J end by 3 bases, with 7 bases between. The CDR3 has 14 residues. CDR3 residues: CATSDGTYTGELFF. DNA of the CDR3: TGTGCCACCAGTGATGGGACGTACACCGGGGAGCTGTTTTTT.

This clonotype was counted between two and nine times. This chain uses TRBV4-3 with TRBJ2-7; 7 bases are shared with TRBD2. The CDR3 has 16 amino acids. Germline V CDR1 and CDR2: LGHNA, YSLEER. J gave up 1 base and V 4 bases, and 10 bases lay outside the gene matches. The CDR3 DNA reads TGCGCCAGCAGCCGTGGCGGCGGGAGAGGTTCCTACGAGCAGTACTTC. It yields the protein CASSRGGGRGSYEQYF.

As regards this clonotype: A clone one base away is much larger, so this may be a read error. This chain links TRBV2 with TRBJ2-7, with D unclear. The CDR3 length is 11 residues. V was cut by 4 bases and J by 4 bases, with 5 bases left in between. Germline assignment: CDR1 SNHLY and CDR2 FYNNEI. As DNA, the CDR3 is TGTGCCAGCAGTGCTGGGTACGAGCAGTACTTC. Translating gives CASSAGYEQYF.

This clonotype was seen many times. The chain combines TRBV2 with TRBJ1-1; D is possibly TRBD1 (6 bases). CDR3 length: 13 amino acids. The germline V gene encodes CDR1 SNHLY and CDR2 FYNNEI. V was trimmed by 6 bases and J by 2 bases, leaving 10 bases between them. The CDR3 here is CASRPGQNTEAFF. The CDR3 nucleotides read TGTGCCAGCAGACCGGGACAAAACACTGAAGCTTTCTTT. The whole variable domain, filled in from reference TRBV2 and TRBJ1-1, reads EPEVTQTPSHQVTQMGQEVILRCVPISNHLYFYWYRQILGQKVEFLVSFYNNEISEKSEIFDDQFSVERPDGSNFTLKIRSTKLEDSAMYFCASRPGQNTEAFFGQGTRLTVV.

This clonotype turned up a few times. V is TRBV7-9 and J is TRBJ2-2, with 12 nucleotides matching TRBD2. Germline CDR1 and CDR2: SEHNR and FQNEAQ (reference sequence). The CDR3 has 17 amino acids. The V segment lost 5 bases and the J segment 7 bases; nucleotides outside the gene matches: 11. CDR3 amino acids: CASSDRLAGALGGELFF. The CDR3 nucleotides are TGTGCCAGCAGCGACCGACTAGCGGGGGCCCTCGGCGGGGAGCTGTTTTTT. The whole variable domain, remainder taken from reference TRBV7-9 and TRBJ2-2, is DTGVSQNPRHKITKRGQNVTFRCDPISEHNRLYWYRQTLGQGPEFLTYFQNEAQLEKSRLLSDRFSAERPKGSFSTLEIQRTEQGDSAMYLCASSDRLAGALGGELFFGEGSRLTVL.